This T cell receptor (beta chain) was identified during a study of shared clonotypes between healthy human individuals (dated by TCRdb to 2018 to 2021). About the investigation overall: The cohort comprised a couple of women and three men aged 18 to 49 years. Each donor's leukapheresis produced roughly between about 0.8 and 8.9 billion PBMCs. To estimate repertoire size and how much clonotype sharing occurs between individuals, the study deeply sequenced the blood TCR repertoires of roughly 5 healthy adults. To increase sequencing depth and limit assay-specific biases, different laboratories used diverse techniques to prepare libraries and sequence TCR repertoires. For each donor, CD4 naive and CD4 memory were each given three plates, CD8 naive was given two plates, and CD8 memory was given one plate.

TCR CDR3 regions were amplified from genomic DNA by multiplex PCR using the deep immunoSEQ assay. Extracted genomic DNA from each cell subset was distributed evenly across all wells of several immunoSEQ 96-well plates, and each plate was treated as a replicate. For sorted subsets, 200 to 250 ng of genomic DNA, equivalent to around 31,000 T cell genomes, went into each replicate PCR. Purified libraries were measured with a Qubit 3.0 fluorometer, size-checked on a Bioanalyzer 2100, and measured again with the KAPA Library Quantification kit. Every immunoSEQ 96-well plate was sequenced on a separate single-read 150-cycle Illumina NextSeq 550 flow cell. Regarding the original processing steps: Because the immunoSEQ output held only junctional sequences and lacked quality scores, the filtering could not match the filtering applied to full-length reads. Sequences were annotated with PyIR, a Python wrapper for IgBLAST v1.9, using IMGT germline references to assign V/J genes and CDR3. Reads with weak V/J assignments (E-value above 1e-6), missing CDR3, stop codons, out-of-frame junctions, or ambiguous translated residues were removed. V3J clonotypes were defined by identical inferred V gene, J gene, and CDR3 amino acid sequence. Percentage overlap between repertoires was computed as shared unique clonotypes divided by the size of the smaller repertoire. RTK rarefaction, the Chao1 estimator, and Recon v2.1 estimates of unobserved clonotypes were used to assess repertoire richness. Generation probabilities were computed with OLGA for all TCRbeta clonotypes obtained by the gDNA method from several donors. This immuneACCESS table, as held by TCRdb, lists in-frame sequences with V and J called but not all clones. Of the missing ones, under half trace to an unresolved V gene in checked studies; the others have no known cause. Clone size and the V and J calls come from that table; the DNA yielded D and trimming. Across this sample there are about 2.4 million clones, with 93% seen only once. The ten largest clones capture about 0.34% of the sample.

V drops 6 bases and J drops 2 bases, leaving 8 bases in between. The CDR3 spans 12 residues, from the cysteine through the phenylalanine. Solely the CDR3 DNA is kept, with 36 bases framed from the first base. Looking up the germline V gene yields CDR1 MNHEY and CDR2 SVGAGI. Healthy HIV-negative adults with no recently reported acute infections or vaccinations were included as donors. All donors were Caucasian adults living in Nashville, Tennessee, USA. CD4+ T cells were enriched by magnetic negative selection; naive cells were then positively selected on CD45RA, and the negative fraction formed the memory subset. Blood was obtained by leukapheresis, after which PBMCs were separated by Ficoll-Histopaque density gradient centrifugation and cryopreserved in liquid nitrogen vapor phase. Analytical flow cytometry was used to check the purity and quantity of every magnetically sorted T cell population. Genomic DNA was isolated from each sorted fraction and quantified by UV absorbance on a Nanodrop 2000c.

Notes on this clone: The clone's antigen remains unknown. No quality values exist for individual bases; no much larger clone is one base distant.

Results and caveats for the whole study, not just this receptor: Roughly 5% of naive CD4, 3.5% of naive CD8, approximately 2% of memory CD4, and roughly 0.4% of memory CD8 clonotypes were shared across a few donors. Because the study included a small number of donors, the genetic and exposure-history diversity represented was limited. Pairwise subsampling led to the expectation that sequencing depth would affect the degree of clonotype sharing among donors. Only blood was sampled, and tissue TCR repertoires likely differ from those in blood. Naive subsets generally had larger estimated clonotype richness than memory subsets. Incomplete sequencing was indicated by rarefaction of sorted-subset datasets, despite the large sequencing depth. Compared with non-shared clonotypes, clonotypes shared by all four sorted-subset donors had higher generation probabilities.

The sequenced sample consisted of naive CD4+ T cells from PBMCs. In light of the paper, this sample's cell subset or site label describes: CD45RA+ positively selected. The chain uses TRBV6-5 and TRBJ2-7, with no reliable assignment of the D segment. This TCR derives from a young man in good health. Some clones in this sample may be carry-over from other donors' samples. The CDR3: CASSQAPYEQYF. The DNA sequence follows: TGTGCCAGCAGCCAGGCCCCCTACGAGCAGTACTTC.